These T cell receptor beta chains were read from a single sample in a study of blood T cell repertoires in COVID-19. Generated by immunoSEQ multiplex PCR, the TCRdb table keeps only in-frame clones and is missing some. The sample includes about 110,000 clones, around 84% of them seen just once. Material for sequencing was peripheral blood. Receptor source: a man between 40 and 49 years old with acute or convalescent COVID-19. The conserved cysteine and the conserved F or W are not part of the CDR3 here. A D gene is named only where the DNA matches it firmly.

>TRBV6-1|.|TRBJ1-5
ASSEGPQGRQPQH
>TRBV18|.|TRBJ2-1
ASSRDINNEQF
>TRBV19|.|TRBJ2-5
ASIGVGRGETQY
>TRBV19|.|TRBJ1-1
ASTLERYSGYTEAF
>TRBV28|.|TRBJ2-5
ASSFVAPRAQY
>TRBV7-9|TRBD2|TRBJ2-1
ASERSGADGDNEQF
>TRBV4-2|.|TRBJ1-6
ASSQEQGRNSPLH
>TRBV10-1|.|TRBJ1-2
ASSESGRYGYT
>TRBV7-8|.|TRBJ1-2
ASSPRGGSNYGYT
>TRBV18|.|TRBJ2-1
ASSPSNEQF
>TRBV18|.|TRBJ2-7
ASSPGPGGTYEQY
>TRBV6-5|.|TRBJ1-1
ASSYDSVNTEAF
>TRBV19|TRBD2|TRBJ2-1
ASSITGGPVNEQF
>TRBV27|.|TRBJ1-1
ASSLQFGNTEAF
>TRBV18|TRBD1|TRBJ2-5
ASSPGTVETQY
>TRBV7-9|.|TRBJ2-7
ASRQDRSPYEQY
>TRBV7-8|TRBD2|TRBJ2-7
ASSLLAEVDFYEQY
>TRBV6-1|TRBD1|TRBJ2-1
ASRITGQNNEQF
>TRBV11-2|.|TRBJ2-7
ASSNLRDTLSYEQY
>TRBV7-8|.|TRBJ2-5
ASSLAWAGQETQY
>TRBV5-5|TRBD1|TRBJ1-3
ASSYRGYGNTIY
>TRBV18|.|TRBJ1-2
ASSPSDRKNYGYT
>TRBV18|TRBD1|TRBJ1-1
ASSLRTGWYTEAF
>TRBV5-4|.|TRBJ2-5
ASSRQVEETQY
>TRBV4-3|TRBD2|TRBJ2-1
ASSQVQGLAGGEQF
>TRBV10-2|.|TRBJ2-7
ASSDGSPYEQY
>TRBV29-1|TRBD2|TRBJ2-3
SVDRAGVGDTQY
>TRBV7-8|.|TRBJ1-1
ASSYTQVPNTEAF
>TRBV2|TRBD1|TRBJ2-2
ASRDRGLWNTGELF
>TRBV6-5|.|TRBJ2-7
ASRDNYEQY
>TRBV2|TRBD2|TRBJ2-5
ASSWTSGGWETQY
>TRBV11-3|TRBD1|TRBJ2-7
ASSRSGTGSHEQY
>TRBV5-6|.|TRBJ1-2
ASSLRRTNYGYT
>TRBV27|.|TRBJ2-7
ASSSRGATYEQY
>TRBV21-1|.|TRBJ2-6
ASKGQGESGANVLT